What follows are 21 T cell receptor beta chains derived from one specimen sequenced in a study of T cell clonotyping in hematopoietic cell transplantation. Time point denoted: recipient sample about 28 days before transplant, after cytoreduction. Profiling relied on immunoSEQ multiplex PCR, and the TCRdb table lists in-frame clones only, not all of them. The sample shows about 19,000 clones, about 72% of them seen only once. Source: peripheral blood mononuclear cells, taken before stem cell transplant. Receptors were obtained from a man in his sixties with acute myeloid leukemia. Some clones in this sample may be carry-over from other donors' samples.

CDR3 nucleotide sequence: TGCGCCAGCAGCCAAGAAAGTGAGGGAAACTATGGCTACACCTTC. Its translation is CASSQESEGNYGYTF. This chain links TRBV4-1 with TRBJ1-2, with D unresolved. Trimming cost V 0 bases and J 2 bases, with 10 bases left between them. CDR3 length: 15 amino acids. Germline CDR1 reads MGHRA; CDR2 reads YSYEKL.

The chain recombines TRBV5-6 with TRBJ1-6; no definite D call. Germline V gene lookup returns CDR1 SGHDT and CDR2 YYEEEE. The CDR3 has 12 amino acids. The V end lost 6 bases, the J end lost 10 bases, and 11 bases lay between the germline ends. The CDR3 reads CASTIQESPLHF. CDR3 DNA sequence: TGTGCCAGCACCATCCAGGAGTCACCCCTCCACTTT.

The chain joins TRBV7-9 to TRBJ2-5, with D uncertain. Germline CDR1 and CDR2: SEHNR and FQNEAQ (reference sequence). This CDR3 region has 14 residues. Trimming shortened V by 2 bases and J by 1 base, and 8 bases separated the two germline ends. CDR3 residues: CASSLKGGQETQYF. The CDR3 DNA follows: TGTGCCAGCAGCTTAAAGGGTGGCCAAGAGACCCAGTACTTC.

The chain recombines TRBV14 with TRBJ2-7; 10 positions match TRBD1. The J segment lost 3 bases and the V segment lost 4 bases, leaving 3 bases of the junction unmatched. This CDR3 has 14 amino acids. CDR1 and CDR2 (germline): SGHDN, FVKESK. The CDR3 region has the DNA TGTGCCAGCAGCCGGGACAGGGGTGTCTACGAGCAGTACTTC. It translates to CASSRDRGVYEQYF.

The V call is TRBV14, the J call TRBJ2-2; 11 bases map to TRBD1. V lost 1 base, J lost 6 bases, and 4 bases stayed unmatched. CDR3 length: 16 residues. The germline gives CDR1 SGHDN, CDR2 FVKESK. The chain's CDR3 is CASSQGGQGVAGELFF. The CDR3 nucleotides are TGTGCCAGCAGCCAAGGGGGACAGGGGGTCGCCGGGGAGCTGTTTTTT.

The CDR3 is CASSEVWGAGDEQFF. CDR3 nucleotides: TGTGCCAGCAGTGAAGTTTGGGGGGCTGGCGATGAGCAGTTCTTC. This rearrangement joins TRBV6-1 to TRBJ2-1; D is tentatively TRBD1 or TRBD2 (6 bases each). CDR1 MNHNS and CDR2 SASEGT come from the germline V gene. CDR3 length equals 15 residues. The V end lost 1 base, the J end lost 8 bases, and 15 bases lay between the germline ends.

CDR3 nucleotides: TGCGCCAGCAGCCAATCTTTGGGCGGGGGGTACCAAGAGACCCAGTACTTC. This codes for CASSQSLGGGYQETQYF. The genes are TRBV4-1 and TRBJ2-5; 8 positions agree with TRBD2. The ends lost 2 bases at V and 0 bases at J; junction bases unmatched: 8. There are 17 residues in the CDR3. Germline V gene lookup returns CDR1 MGHRA and CDR2 YSYEKL.

The rearrangement uses TRBV11-3 and TRBJ2-3; D uncertain. With 0 bases removed from V and 0 bases from J, the gap between germline ends came to 7 bases. Germline V gene sequence: CDR1 SGHNT, CDR2 YENEEA. There are 15 residues in the CDR3. DNA for the CDR3: TGTGCCAGCAGCTTAGAGGCTACTAGCACAGATACGCAGTATTTT. This translates into CASSLEATSTDTQYF.

The J gene is TRBJ2-2, the V gene TRBV2; no reliable D call. Germline V CDR1 and CDR2: SNHLY, FYNNEI. The CDR3 is 13 residues long. The ends were cut back, 4 bases at V and 6 bases at J, with 9 bases in the middle. In DNA, the CDR3 is TGTGCCAGCAGTGCCTTCTCGGCCGGGGAGCTGTTTTTT. Translating it yields CASSAFSAGELFF.

The chain employs TRBV10-3 and TRBJ2-1, with D perhaps TRBD1 (6 bases). The CDR3 extends over 16 amino acids. CDR1 and CDR2 from the germline V gene are ENHRY and SYGVKD. Trimming pared 0 bases from V and 6 bases from J, leaving 15 bases between. Here the CDR3 reads CAISESWDTNANEQFF. CDR3 DNA sequence: TGTGCCATCAGTGAGTCCTGGGACACGAACGCCAATGAGCAGTTCTTC.

This clone came up a few times. The chain is built from TRBV5-1 and TRBJ1-2; 9 bases align to TRBD1. With 0 bases clipped from V and 0 bases from J, the junction kept 3 bases outside the gene matches. The CDR3 spans 16 residues. Germline values: CDR1 SGHRS, CDR2 YFSETQ. For the CDR3, the DNA is TGCGCCAGCAGCTTGGAAGGGACAGGGACTAACTATGGCTACACCTTC. Amino acid sequence: CASSLEGTGTNYGYTF.

A few counts support this clone. The rearrangement links TRBV9 to TRBJ1-2; D not resolved. This CDR3 contains 13 residues. CDR1 SGDLS and CDR2 YYNGEE come from the germline V gene. Trimming stripped 2 bases from V and 2 bases from J, with 7 bases between. Here the CDR3 reads CASSVTENYGYTF. CDR3 nucleotide sequence: TGTGCCAGCAGCGTTACAGAAAACTATGGCTACACCTTC.

The genes are TRBV30 and TRBJ1-3, with D maybe TRBD1 (5 bases). Germline lookup yields CDR1 GTSNPN and CDR2 SVGIG (reference sequence). The ends were cut back, 0 bases at V and 2 bases at J, with 11 bases in the middle. The CDR3 covers 15 residues. The CDR3 here is CAWSVGIRAGNTIYF. CDR3 DNA: TGTGCCTGGAGTGTGGGGATCAGGGCTGGAAACACCATATATTTT. Looking up the rest from reference TRBV30 and TRBJ1-3 gives the full variable domain: SQTIHQWPATLVQPVGSPLSLECTVEGTSNPNLYWYRQAAGRGLQLLFYSVGIGQISSEVPQNLSASRPQDRQFILSSKKLLLSDSGFYLCAWSVGIRAGNTIYFGEGSWLTVV.

This rearrangement joins TRBV11-2 to TRBJ1-2, with D hard to call. Looked up from germline, CDR1 is SGHAT and CDR2 is FQNNGV. V shed 3 bases and J shed 2 bases, with 1 base lying between them. This CDR3 region has 11 residues. DNA of the CDR3: TGTGCCAGCAGCTTCAACTATGGCTACACCTTC. It yields the protein CASSFNYGYTF.

J is TRBJ1-2 and V is TRBV6-5; D ambiguous. Per germline, CDR1 MNHEY and CDR2 SVGAGI. V lost 4 bases and J 0 bases, leaving 9 bases between the germline ends. CDR3 length: 14 residues. CDR3 in amino acids: CASSSRPSNYGYTF. The CDR3 DNA is TGTGCCAGCAGTTCCCGCCCCTCTAACTATGGCTACACCTTC.

The chain is built from TRBV7-9 and TRBJ1-2, with 10 bases matching TRBD1. Per the germline V gene, CDR1 is SEHNR and CDR2 is FQNEAQ (reference sequence). The CDR3 runs 15 residues. With V trimmed by 3 bases and J by 4 bases, 5 bases remained unmatched. The chain's CDR3 is CASSLAGTGVYGYTF. DNA for the CDR3: TGTGCCAGCAGCTTGGCCGGGACAGGGGTCTATGGCTACACCTTC.

V gene TRBV19 combines with J gene TRBJ1-5, with 8 nucleotides matching TRBD1. Germline values: CDR1 LNHDA, CDR2 SQIVND (reference sequence). The ends lost 8 bases at V and 1 base at J; junction bases unmatched: 4. This CDR3 is 14 amino acids long. The CDR3 DNA is TGTGCCAGTCCAGGGGGCGCAAGCAATCAGCCCCAGCATTTT. Amino acid sequence: CASPGGASNQPQHF.

This rearrangement joins TRBV9 to TRBJ1-4, with 9 positions matching TRBD1. Per the germline V gene, CDR1 is SGDLS and CDR2 is YYNGEE. The length of the CDR3 is 16 residues. Germline trimming cut 4 bases from V and 8 bases from J; bases unmatched to any gene: 12. In DNA form, the CDR3 reads TGTGCCAGCAGCACCGGGACAGGGATCAACTTAGAAAAACTGTTTTTT. This encodes CASSTGTGINLEKLFF.

This chain joins TRBV7-2 and TRBJ1-3, with D unclear. V was clipped by 2 bases and J by 0 bases, with 11 bases between them. Germline assignment: CDR1 SGHTA and CDR2 FQGNSA. The CDR3 has 16 residues. DNA of the CDR3: TGTGCCAGCAGCTTATTGACCGAAAGCTCTGGAAACACCATATATTTT. As protein: CASSLLTESSGNTIYF.

V and J are TRBV27 and TRBJ1-5; a possible D gene is TRBD1 (5 bases). V lost 2 bases and J 7 bases, leaving 18 bases between the germline ends. Per the germline V gene, CDR1 is MNHEY and CDR2 is SMNVEV (reference sequence). The CDR3 runs to 16 residues. CDR3 residues: CASSLKFREGRQPQHF. The CDR3 nucleotides are TGTGCCAGCAGTTTAAAGTTCAGGGAGGGCAGGCAGCCCCAGCATTTT.

The gene calls are TRBV6-5 and TRBJ1-2; D is unresolved. Germline CDR1 and CDR2: MNHEY and SVGAGI. The CDR3 is 15 amino acids. Trimming took 6 bases from V and 4 from J, leaving 18 bases between them. The CDR3 region is CASRTGGSLTYGYTF. The CDR3 DNA reads as TGTGCCAGCAGGACCGGTGGCAGCTTGACCTATGGCTACACCTTC.